This TCR beta chain was profiled in a study of T cells after yellow fever vaccination. This CDR3 comprises 12 residues. Germline trimming cut 4 bases from V and 7 bases from J; bases unmatched to any gene: 4. Germline assignment: CDR1 DFQATT and CDR2 SNEGSKA (reference sequence). TCRdb re-derived calls from the 5' RACE reads in MiXCR, one entry per CDR3 protein. Of about 320,000 distinct CDR3 sequences in the sample, around 4.5% are singletons; the top ten hold just under 20%. This receptor was taken from a young man who received the YFV17D yellow fever vaccine. This chain links TRBV20-1 with TRBJ1-2; TRBD1 aligns across 9 bases. The sequences come from PBMCs, collected 15 days after the yellow fever booster vaccination. CDR3 in DNA: TGCAGTGCTAAACAGGGGGCAGGTGGCTACACCTTC. As protein: CSAKQGAGGYTF.